This T cell receptor (beta chain) was observed in a study of T cells in Graves' hyperthyroidism and ophthalmopathy. Amplification yielded TCR beta CDR3 regions, with RNA transcripts as the source. Primed by the HTBI set, a first-round RT-PCR was run on the TCR CDR3. TCRdb re-analysed the multiplex PCR reads in MiXCR, keeping a single row per CDR3 protein. The sample holds more than 500,000 distinct CDR3 sequences, approximately 15% seen once. The receptor was isolated from a woman aged 40 to 55 with Graves' hyperthyroidism. Sequenced material: blood.

Here the CDR3 DNA reads TGTGCCAGCAGTGCCGCGGGACAGGGGGCTCAGCCCCAGCATTTT. The encoded protein is CASSAAGQGAQPQHF. The chain couples TRBV7-2 to TRBJ1-5, with TRBD1 matching over 12 bases. The V gene's germline CDR1 is SGHTA and CDR2 FQGNSA. The CDR3 has 15 amino acids. After removal of 6 bases from V and 6 bases from J, the junction contained 6 bases not matched to a gene.